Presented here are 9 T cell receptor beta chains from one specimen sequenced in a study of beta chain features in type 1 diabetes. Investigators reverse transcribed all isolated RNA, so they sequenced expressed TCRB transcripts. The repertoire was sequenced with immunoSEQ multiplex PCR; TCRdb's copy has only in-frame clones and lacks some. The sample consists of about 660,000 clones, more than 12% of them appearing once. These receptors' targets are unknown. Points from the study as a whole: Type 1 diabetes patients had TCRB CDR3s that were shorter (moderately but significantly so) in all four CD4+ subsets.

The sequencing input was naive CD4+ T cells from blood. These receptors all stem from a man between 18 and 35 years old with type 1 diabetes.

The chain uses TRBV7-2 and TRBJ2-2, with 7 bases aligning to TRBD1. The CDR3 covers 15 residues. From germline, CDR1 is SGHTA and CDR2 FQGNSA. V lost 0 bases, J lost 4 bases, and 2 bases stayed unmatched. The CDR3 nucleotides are TGTGCCAGCAGCTTAGCGGGACAGTTCACCGGGGAGCTGTTTTTT. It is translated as CASSLAGQFTGELFF.

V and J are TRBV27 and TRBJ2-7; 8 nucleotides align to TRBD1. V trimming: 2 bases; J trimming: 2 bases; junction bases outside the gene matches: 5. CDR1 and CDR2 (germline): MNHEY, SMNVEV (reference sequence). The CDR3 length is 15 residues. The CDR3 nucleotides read TGTGCCAGCAGTTTAGATGGGACAGGTACCTACGAGCAGTACTTC. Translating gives CASSLDGTGTYEQYF.

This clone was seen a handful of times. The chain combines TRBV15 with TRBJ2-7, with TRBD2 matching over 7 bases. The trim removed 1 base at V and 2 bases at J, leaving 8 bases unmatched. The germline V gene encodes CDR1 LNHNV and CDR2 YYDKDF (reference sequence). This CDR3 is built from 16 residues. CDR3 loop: CATSRASRERTYEQYF. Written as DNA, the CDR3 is TGTGCCACCAGCAGAGCATCGCGGGAGCGTACCTACGAGCAGTACTTC.

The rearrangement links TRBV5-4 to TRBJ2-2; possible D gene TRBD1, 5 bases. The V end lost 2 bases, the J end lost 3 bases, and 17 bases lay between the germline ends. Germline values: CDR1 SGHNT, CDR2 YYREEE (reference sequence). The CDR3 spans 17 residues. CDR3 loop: CASSFSTALGYTGELFF. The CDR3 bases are TGTGCCAGCAGCTTTTCGACAGCTCTCGGGTACACCGGGGAGCTGTTTTTT.

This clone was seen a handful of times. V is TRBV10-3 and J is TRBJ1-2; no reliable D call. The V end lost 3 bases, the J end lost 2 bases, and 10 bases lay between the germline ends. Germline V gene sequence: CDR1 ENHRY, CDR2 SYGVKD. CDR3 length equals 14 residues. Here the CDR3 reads CAISDSTRNYGYTF. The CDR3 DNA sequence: TGTGCCATCAGTGATTCCACACGGAACTATGGCTACACCTTC.

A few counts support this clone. CDR3 coding DNA: TGTGCCAGCAGCTATGGCCGCGAGACCCAGTACTTC. Protein sequence: CASSYGRETQYF. The V call is TRBV7-2, the J call TRBJ2-5; D remains unclear. V lost 4 bases to trimming and J lost 5 bases, with 8 bases between them. CDR3 size: 12 residues. Germline CDR1 SGHTA, CDR2 FQGNSA.

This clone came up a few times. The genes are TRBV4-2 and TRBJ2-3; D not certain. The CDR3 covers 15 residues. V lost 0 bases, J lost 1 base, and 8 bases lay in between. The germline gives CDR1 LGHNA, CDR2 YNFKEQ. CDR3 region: CASSQDPYGTDTQYF. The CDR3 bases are TGTGCCAGCAGCCAAGACCCCTACGGCACAGATACGCAGTATTTT.

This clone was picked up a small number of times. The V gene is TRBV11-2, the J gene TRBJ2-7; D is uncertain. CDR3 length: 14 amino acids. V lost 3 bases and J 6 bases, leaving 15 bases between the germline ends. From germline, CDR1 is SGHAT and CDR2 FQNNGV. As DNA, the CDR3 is TGTGCCAGCAGCTTGGCCCTCCCCACCCCCGAGCAGTACTTC. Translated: CASSLALPTPEQYF. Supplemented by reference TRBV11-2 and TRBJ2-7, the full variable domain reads EAGVAQSPRYKIIEKRQSVAFWCNPISGHATLYWYQQILGQGPKLLIQFQNNGVVDDSQLPKDRFSAERLKGVDSTLKIQPAKLEDSAVYLCASSLALPTPEQYFGPGTRLTVT.

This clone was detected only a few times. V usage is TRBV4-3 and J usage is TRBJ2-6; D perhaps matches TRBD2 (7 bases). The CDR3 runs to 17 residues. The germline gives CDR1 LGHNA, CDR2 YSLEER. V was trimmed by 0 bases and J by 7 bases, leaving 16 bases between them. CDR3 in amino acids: CASSQDRRRGGANVLTF. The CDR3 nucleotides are TGCGCCAGCAGCCAAGATAGACGAAGGGGGGGAGCCAACGTCCTGACTTTC.